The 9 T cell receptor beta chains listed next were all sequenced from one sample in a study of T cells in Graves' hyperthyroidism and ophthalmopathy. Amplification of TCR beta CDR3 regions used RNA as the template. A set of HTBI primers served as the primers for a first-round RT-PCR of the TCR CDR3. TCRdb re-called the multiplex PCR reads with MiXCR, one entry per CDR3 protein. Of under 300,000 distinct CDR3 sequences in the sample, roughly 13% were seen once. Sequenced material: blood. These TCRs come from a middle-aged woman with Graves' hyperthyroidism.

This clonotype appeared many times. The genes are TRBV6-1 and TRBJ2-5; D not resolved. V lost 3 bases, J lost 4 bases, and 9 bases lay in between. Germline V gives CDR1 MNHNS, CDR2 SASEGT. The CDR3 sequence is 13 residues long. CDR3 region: CASSENRRETQYF. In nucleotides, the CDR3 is TGTGCCAGCAGTGAGAACAGAAGAGAGACCCAGTACTTC.

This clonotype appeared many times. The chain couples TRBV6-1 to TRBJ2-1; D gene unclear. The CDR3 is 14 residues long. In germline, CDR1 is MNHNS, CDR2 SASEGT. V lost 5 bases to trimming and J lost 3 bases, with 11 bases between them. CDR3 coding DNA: TGTGCCAGCAGTTCCGGCGGAAACTACAATGAGCAGTTCTTC. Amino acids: CASSSGGNYNEQFF.

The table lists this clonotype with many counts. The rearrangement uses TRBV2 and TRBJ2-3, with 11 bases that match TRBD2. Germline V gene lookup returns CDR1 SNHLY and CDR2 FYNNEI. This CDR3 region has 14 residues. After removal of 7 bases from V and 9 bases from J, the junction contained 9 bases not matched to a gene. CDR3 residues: CASKILAGEGTQYF. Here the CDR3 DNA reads TGTGCCAGCAAAATACTAGCGGGAGAGGGCACGCAGTATTTT.

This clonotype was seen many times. CDR3 residues: CASSLMDRDSPLHF. In DNA form, the CDR3 reads TGTGCCAGCAGTTTAATGGACAGGGATTCACCCCTCCACTTT. The chain employs TRBV12-3 or TRBV12-4 and TRBJ1-6; 8 bases are a match to TRBD1. The CDR3 totals 14 residues. V shed 2 bases and J 8 bases; nucleotides not matched to a gene: 2.

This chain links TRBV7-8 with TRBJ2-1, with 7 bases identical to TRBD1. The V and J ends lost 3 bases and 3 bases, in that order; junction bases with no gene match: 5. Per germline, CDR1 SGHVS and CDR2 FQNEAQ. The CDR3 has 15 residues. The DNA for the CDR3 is TGTGCCAGCAGCTTCGAACAGGGGTACTACAATGAGCAGTTCTTC. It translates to CASSFEQGYYNEQFF. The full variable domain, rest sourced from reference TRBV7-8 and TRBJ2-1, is GAGVSQSPRYKVAKRGQDVALRCDPISGHVSLFWYQQALGQGPEFLTYFQNEAQLDKSGLPSDRFFAERPEGSVSTLKIQRTQQEDSAVYLCASSFEQGYYNEQFFGPGTRLTVL.

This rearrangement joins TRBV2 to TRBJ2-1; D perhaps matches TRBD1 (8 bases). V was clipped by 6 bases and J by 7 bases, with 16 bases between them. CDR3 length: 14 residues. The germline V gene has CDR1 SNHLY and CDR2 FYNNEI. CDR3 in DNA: TGTGCCAGCAGACAGGGGGGCGGGAGAAATGAGCAGTTCTTC. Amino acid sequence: CASRQGGGRNEQFF. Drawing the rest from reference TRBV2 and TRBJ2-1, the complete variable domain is EPEVTQTPSHQVTQMGQEVILRCVPISNHLYFYWYRQILGQKVEFLVSFYNNEISEKSEIFDDQFSVERPDGSNFTLKIRSTKLEDSAMYFCASRQGGGRNEQFFGPGTRLTVL.

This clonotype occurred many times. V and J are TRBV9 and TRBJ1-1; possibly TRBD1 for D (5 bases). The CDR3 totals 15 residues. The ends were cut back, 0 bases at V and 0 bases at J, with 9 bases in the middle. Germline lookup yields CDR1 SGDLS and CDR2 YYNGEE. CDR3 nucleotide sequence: TGTGCCAGCAGCGTAGTGGGGGAAATGAACACTGAAGCTTTCTTT. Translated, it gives CASSVVGEMNTEAFF.

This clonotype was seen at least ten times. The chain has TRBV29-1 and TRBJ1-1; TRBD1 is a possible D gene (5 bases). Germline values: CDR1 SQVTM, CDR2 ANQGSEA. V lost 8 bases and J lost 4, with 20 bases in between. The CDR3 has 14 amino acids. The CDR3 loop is CSYGGGTQGTEAFF. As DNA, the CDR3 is TGCAGCTACGGGGGAGGGACTCAGGGCACTGAAGCTTTCTTT.

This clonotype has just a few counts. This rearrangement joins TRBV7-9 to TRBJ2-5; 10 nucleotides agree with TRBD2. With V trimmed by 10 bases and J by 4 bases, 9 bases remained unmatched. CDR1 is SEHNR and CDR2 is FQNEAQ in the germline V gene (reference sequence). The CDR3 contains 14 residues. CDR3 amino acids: CATIASGRGETQYF. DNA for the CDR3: TGTGCCACTATAGCTAGCGGGAGAGGAGAGACCCAGTACTTC.